These T cell receptor beta chains were read from a single sample in a study of blood T cell repertoires in COVID-19. Sequenced by immunoSEQ multiplex PCR; TCRdb stores in-frame clones only, minus some. The repertoire holds about 320,000 clones, with about 85% as singletons. Sequenced: PBMCs or T cells enriched from blood (not recorded which). The source is a woman in her 30s who had been exposed to COVID-19. CDR3s include the opening cysteine and the closing phenylalanine or tryptophan. D genes are given only for firm matches. Not every row has a clone size; where given, it reads once, few, many or a size class.

D gene	clone size	CDR3 length	J gene	V gene	CDR3 DNA	CDR3 protein
TRBD2	.	16	TRBJ2-5	TRBV6-1	TGTGCCAGCAGTGAAGAGTTACTAGCGGGATACGAGACCCAGTACTTC	CASSEELLAGYETQYF
.	.	13	TRBJ2-1	TRBV2	TGTGCCAGCAAGGGGGGGTGGTACAATGAGCAGTTCTTC	CASKGGWYNEQFF
TRBD1	.	13	TRBJ2-1	TRBV11-1	TGTGCCAGCAGCTTAGCGAGGACAGGGGGCCAGTTCTTC	CASSLARTGGQFF
TRBD2	few	15	TRBJ2-5	TRBV7-9	TGTGCCAGCAGCTCGCCCGGGGGGGGCGGTGAGACCCAGTACTTC	CASSSPGGGGETQYF
TRBD2	.	16	TRBJ2-1	TRBV28	TGTGCCAGCAGCACCGCGACTAGCGTATCCTACAATGAGCAGTTCTTC	CASSTATSVSYNEQFF
.	few	13	TRBJ1-2	TRBV7-8	TGTGCCAGCAGCTTAGCGCAAAGCGGTGGCTACACCTTC	CASSLAQSGGYTF
.	.	13	TRBJ1-1	TRBV11-3	TGTGCCAGCAGCTTCAACAGGGTCACTGAAGCTTTCTTT	CASSFNRVTEAFF
.	few	17	TRBJ2-3	TRBV9	TGTGCCAGCAGCGTAGCGGGGGGCCAGGCGGTCACAGATACGCAGTATTTT	CASSVAGGQAVTDTQYF
TRBD2	once	16	TRBJ2-1	TRBV9	TGTGCCAGCAGCGTACTAGCGGGAGGGAGTAAGAATGAGCAGTTCTTC	CASSVLAGGSKNEQFF
.	.	13	TRBJ2-1	TRBV12-3/TRBV12-4	TGTGCCAGCAGTCTCGTTTCCTACAATGAGCAGTTCTTC	CASSLVSYNEQFF
.	.	15	TRBJ2-7	TRBV30	TGTGCCTGGAGTCCATCTACAGGGTTCTCCTACGAGCAGTACTTC	CAWSPSTGFSYEQYF
TRBD2	.	15	TRBJ2-1	TRBV25-1	TGTGCCAGCAGTCAGACTAGCGGGGATTACAATGAGCAGTTCTTC	CASSQTSGDYNEQFF
.	.	13	TRBJ2-2	TRBV21-1	TGTGCCAGCAGCAAAGCCCCTCGCGGGGAGCTGTTTTTT	CASSKAPRGELFF
.	few	15	TRBJ2-2	TRBV4-2	TGTGCCAGCACCGAAGGGGTCCGGGAGACCGGGGAGCTGTTTTTT	CASTEGVRETGELFF
TRBD1	.	16	TRBJ1-3	TRBV19	TGTGCCAGTAGTATCAGACAGGGAAGCTCTGGAAACACCATATATTTT	CASSIRQGSSGNTIYF
.	.	18	TRBJ1-5	TRBV5-1	TGCGCCAGCAGCGAAAGCCCCATCCAGGGTCCGGGCAATCAGCCCCAGCATTTT	CASSESPIQGPGNQPQHF
TRBD1	.	14	TRBJ1-2	TRBV7-2	TGTGCCAGCAGTAGACCTGGCAGGGGGTATGGCTACACCTTC	CASSRPGRGYGYTF
.	once	16	TRBJ2-7	TRBV27	TGTGCCAGCAGGCAGCGGACGGGACATTCCTCCTACGAGCAGTACTTC	CASRQRTGHSSYEQYF
.	many	13	TRBJ1-5	TRBV21-1	TGTGCCAGCAAACAGGAGGGAGATCAGCCCCAGCATTTT	CASKQEGDQPQHF
.	.	11	TRBJ1-6	TRBV6-5	TGTGCCAGCATGGGGCCTGCATCCCTCCACTTT	CASMGPASLHF
TRBD1	.	18	TRBJ2-7	TRBV2	TGTGCCAGCAGTGAATTCTCCGGCCGGACAGGGGAGATGGACGAGCAGTACTTC	CASSEFSGRTGEMDEQYF
.	.	14	TRBJ2-2	TRBV6-5	TGTGCCAGCAGTTATCTCCACTCAACCGGGGAGCTGTTTTTT	CASSYLHSTGELFF
.	.	12	TRBJ2-1	TRBV7-3	TGTGCCAGCAGCACCGGGAACAATGAGCAGTTCTTC	CASSTGNNEQFF
.	.	16	TRBJ1-3	TRBV12-5	TGTGCTAGTGGTTTGGTGAGGGCGTTACCTGGAAACACCATATATTTT	CASGLVRALPGNTIYF
TRBD1	.	15	TRBJ1-5	TRBV24-1	TGTGCCACCAGTGATACAGGGGAAAGGGATCAGCCCCAGCATTTT	CATSDTGERDQPQHF
.	.	13	TRBJ1-1	TRBV3-1/TRBV3-2	TGTGCCAGCAGCCCTGAAGTCTTGCGTGAAGCTTTCTTT	CASSPEVLREAFF